One T cell receptor beta chain is described in this entry. This sample was included in a study of cytomegalovirus exposure and HLA in healthy donors. The CDR3 loop spans 14 amino acids. Germline V gene sequence: CDR1 MNHEY, CDR2 SVGAGI. J was trimmed by 5 bases and V by 6 bases; bases with no gene match: 4. The PCR ran on 60 Vbeta and 13 Jbeta primers. Here immunoSEQ multiplex PCR was the method, and the copy in TCRdb shows in-frame clones only, minus some. The sample shows about 170,000 clones, 65% to 85% of them seen only once. The gene calls are TRBV6-5 and TRBJ2-2, with 9 bases lining up with TRBD1. This receptor was identified in a woman aged 45-59 years in good health and CMV-seropositive. Sequencing input: PBMCs. The CDR3 spells CASSHDRGTGELFF. In DNA, the CDR3 is TGTGCCAGCAGCCACGACAGGGGGACCGGGGAGCTGTTTTTT.